This T cell receptor (beta chain) comes out of a study of CD8+ T cells in alopecia areata. General study results and limits: In scalp, tofacitinib significantly decreased clonality and expanded CD8+ clones among the top 100.

This clone was counted only a few times. What it binds is not known. Treatment in this sample: oral pan-JAK inhibitor, 5-10 mg twice daily. Peripheral blood and lesional scalp punch biopsies were taken from alopecia areata patients. TCR sequencing used cDNA made by reverse transcription of extracted RNA. Here immunoSEQ multiplex PCR was the method, and the copy in TCRdb shows in-frame clones only, minus some. In the table there are some 190,000 clones, roughly half of which are singletons. CDR1 MGHDK and CDR2 SYGVNS come from the germline V gene. The V gene lost 3 bases and the J gene lost 0 bases, with 6 bases spanning the gap. The CDR3 covers 14 residues.

The sequencing here drew on CD8+ T cells sorted from blood, taken at week 52, from a patient treated with tofacitinib. The TCR was taken from a human donor with alopecia areata. The V and J genes are TRBV25-1 and TRBJ2-4, with unresolved D. Here the CDR3 reads CASSDGRAKNIQYF. For the CDR3, the DNA is TGTGCCAGCAGTGATGGTCGAGCCAAAAACATTCAGTACTTC.